The 10 T cell receptor beta chains given below trace back to one sample, sequenced in a study of OX40 agonist ivuxolimab in advanced cancers. The assay was immunoSEQ multiplex PCR, and TCRdb's table has in-frame clones only and misses some. The sample shows tens of thousands of clones, 65% to 90% of them seen only once. Source: CD4+ or CD8+ T cells sorted from blood, taken in a trial of the OX40 agonist ivuxolimab. The receptor source for this set is an adult with an advanced solid tumor such as melanoma, head and neck, liver or kidney cancer.

The DNA for the CDR3 is TGTGCCAGCAGCCCCGGACTAGCGGAGACGGCTGAGCAGTTCTTC. Its protein is CASSPGLAETAEQFF. The chain combines TRBV14 with TRBJ2-1; 10 nucleotides line up with TRBD2. The CDR3 spans 15 residues. Germline V gene sequence: CDR1 SGHDN, CDR2 FVKESK. Trimming removed 4 bases from V and 9 bases from J; junction bases left unmatched: 9.

A single count supports this clone. V gene TRBV7-2 combines with J gene TRBJ1-6; TRBD1 agrees at 11 bases. Germline CDR1 reads SGHTA; CDR2 reads FQGNSA. The ends lost 5 bases at V and 9 bases at J; junction bases unmatched: 6. The CDR3 runs to 15 residues. The chain's CDR3 is CASSIAGTGGSPLHF. In DNA, the CDR3 is TGTGCCAGCAGCATTGCCGGGACAGGGGGTTCACCCCTCCACTTT.

V gene TRBV5-1 combines with J gene TRBJ2-1, with TRBD2 as a possible D gene (6 bases). The length of the CDR3 is 16 residues. Trimming removed 0 bases at V and 7 bases at J, with 17 bases between. Germline CDR1 reads SGHRS; CDR2 reads YFSETQ. CDR3 nucleotide sequence: TGCGCCAGCAGCTTGGTGGAGGGTCTGGTGCGGAATGAGCAGTTCTTC. Translating it yields CASSLVEGLVRNEQFF.

The chain uses TRBV10-3 and TRBJ2-2; TRBD1 matches at 7 bases. This CDR3 is 14 amino acids long. CDR1 and CDR2 (germline): ENHRY, SYGVKD. The V segment lost 7 bases and the J segment 0 bases; nucleotides outside the gene matches: 2. In nucleotides, the CDR3 is TGTGCCATCAACAGGGGCACGAACACCGGGGAGCTGTTTTTT. This codes for CAINRGTNTGELFF.

This clone has more than one count but fewer than ten. J is TRBJ1-3 and V is TRBV9; D is ambiguous. This CDR3 comprises 15 residues. The germline V gene has CDR1 SGDLS and CDR2 YYNGEE. V dropped 6 bases and J dropped 1 base, with 14 bases sitting between them. The chain's CDR3 is CASTLDLSSGNTIYF. Written as DNA, the CDR3 is TGTGCCAGCACCTTAGACCTGTCTTCTGGAAACACCATATATTTT.

The V call is TRBV6-6, the J call TRBJ1-1, with 7 bases aligning to TRBD1. The CDR3 totals 13 residues. The V segment lost 8 bases and the J segment 5 bases; nucleotides outside the gene matches: 8. Germline CDR1 reads MNHNY; CDR2 reads SVGAGI (reference sequence). The CDR3: CASARQGGTEAFF. The CDR3, as DNA: TGTGCCAGCGCCCGACAGGGAGGGACTGAAGCTTTCTTT.

This rearrangement joins TRBV6-5 to TRBJ2-3; 7 bases map to TRBD1. Trimming at V came to 6 bases and at J to 6 bases, leaving 3 bases not matched to a gene. Germline V gene lookup returns CDR1 MNHEY and CDR2 SVGAGI. The CDR3 consists of 12 residues. CDR3 residues: CASSDRVDTQYF. CDR3 nucleotides: TGTGCCAGCAGCGACAGGGTTGATACGCAGTATTTT.

The J gene is TRBJ1-2, the V gene TRBV7-2; TRBD1 is a possible D gene (6 bases). The CDR3 has 14 amino acids. V lost 2 bases, J lost 4 bases, and 11 bases lay in between. From germline, CDR1 is SGHTA and CDR2 FQGNSA. The DNA of the CDR3 is TGTGCCAGCAGCTTACCGACAGGCCGCTATGGCTACACCTTC. Translating gives CASSLPTGRYGYTF.

The chain employs TRBV29-1 and TRBJ2-5, with TRBD2 matching 7 bases. V lost 7 bases, J lost 4 bases, and 12 bases stayed unmatched. CDR1 SQVTM and CDR2 ANQGSEA come from the germline V gene. The CDR3 is 14 residues long. The CDR3 sequence: CSAKRGPGPETQYF. The CDR3 DNA reads as TGCAGCGCTAAGCGGGGCCCGGGGCCAGAGACCCAGTACTTC.

V gene TRBV4-1 combines with J gene TRBJ1-5, with D hard to call. CDR3 size: 15 residues. CDR1 MGHRA and CDR2 YSYEKL come from the germline V gene. Trimming shortened V by 0 bases and J by 1 base, and 7 bases separated the two germline ends. Here the CDR3 reads CASSQEHISNQPQHF. The CDR3 coding sequence is TGCGCCAGCAGCCAAGAACACATCAGCAATCAGCCCCAGCATTTT.